A single sample is the source of the 22 T cell receptor beta chains below, sequenced in a study of blood T cell repertoires in COVID-19. Sequenced by immunoSEQ multiplex PCR; TCRdb stores in-frame clones only, minus some. The sample contains about 200,000 clones, 80% to 90% of which appear only once. The source material was peripheral blood. Receptor source: a man aged 60-69 years who had recovered from COVID-19.

This chain connects TRBV2 to TRBJ2-4, with D unresolved. CDR1 is SNHLY and CDR2 is FYNNEI in the germline V gene. The length of the CDR3 is 14 residues. V was clipped by 5 bases and J by 0 bases, with 8 bases between them. The CDR3: CASSLGVAKNIQYF. CDR3 coding DNA: TGTGCCAGCAGTCTAGGAGTAGCCAAAAACATTCAGTACTTC.

This clone was seen more than once but under ten times. The genes are TRBV28 and TRBJ2-7; 8 nucleotides line up with TRBD1. The CDR3 length is 15 residues. Trimming took 5 bases from V and 2 from J; bases not matched to a gene: 8. Germline V lookup: CDR1 MDHEN, CDR2 SYDVKM. The CDR3, as DNA: TGTGCCAGCAGTCCCGCGGACAGGGTAGCCTACGAGCAGTACTTC. This gives the protein CASSPADRVAYEQYF. The full variable domain, in which reference TRBV28 and TRBJ2-7 provide the parts outside the CDR3, is DVKVTQSSRYLVKRTGEKVFLECVQDMDHENMFWYRQDPGLGLRLIYFSYDVKMKEKGDIPEGYSVSREKKERFSLILESASTNQTSMYLCASSPADRVAYEQYFGPGTRLTVT.

The V call is TRBV11-2, the J call TRBJ1-1; D is unclear. The CDR3 contains 15 residues. Trimming shortened V by 2 bases and J by 1 base, and 11 bases separated the two germline ends. Germline V gene sequence: CDR1 SGHAT, CDR2 FQNNGV. CDR3 region: CASSLREGENTEAFF. The CDR3 DNA is TGTGCCAGCAGCTTAAGGGAGGGCGAGAACACTGAAGCTTTCTTT.

V gene TRBV6-2 or TRBV6-3 combines with J gene TRBJ2-3, with TRBD2 matching over 7 bases. Germline V gene data show CDR1 as MNHEY and CDR2 as SVGEGT. This CDR3 contains 19 residues. V lost 4 bases and J lost 1; bases outside the gene matches: 17. CDR3 sequence: CASSWNREVPTLGTDTQYF. The CDR3 coding sequence is TGTGCCAGCAGTTGGAACCGGGAGGTCCCAACGCTCGGCACAGATACGCAGTATTTT.

The chain uses TRBV7-3 and TRBJ2-5; D gene unclear. The CDR3 consists of 15 residues. Germline V gene sequence: CDR1 SGHTA, CDR2 FQGTGA. V lost 4 bases and J lost 1, with 13 bases in between. CDR3: CASSYQASPQETQYF. In DNA, the CDR3 is TGTGCCAGCAGCTACCAGGCCTCCCCCCAAGAGACCCAGTACTTC.

The gene calls are TRBV5-1 and TRBJ2-5; 8 bases fit TRBD2. This CDR3 has 16 amino acids. V lost 0 bases, J lost 3 bases, and 7 bases stayed unmatched. In germline, CDR1 is SGHRS, CDR2 YFSETQ. In DNA, the CDR3 is TGCGCCAGCAGCTTGGGTGCGGGGGGACGCGAAGAGACCCAGTACTTC. Amino acids: CASSLGAGGREETQYF.

J is TRBJ2-5 and V is TRBV2, with TRBD2 identical over 8 bases. Germline trimming cut 6 bases from V and 2 bases from J; bases unmatched to any gene: 5. The CDR3 is made up of 14 amino acids. The germline V gene has CDR1 SNHLY and CDR2 FYNNEI. CDR3 residues: CASSWTSRQETQYF. The CDR3 nucleotides read TGTGCCAGCAGCTGGACTAGCCGACAAGAGACCCAGTACTTC.

This clone was counted only a few times. The V call is TRBV27, the J call TRBJ2-5; TRBD2 might be the D (7 bases). This CDR3 comprises 13 residues. The V gene's germline CDR1 is MNHEY and CDR2 SMNVEV (reference sequence). V dropped 7 bases and J dropped 5 bases, with 14 bases sitting between them. CDR3 sequence reads: CASTLRGGETQYF. CDR3 coding DNA: TGTGCCAGCACCCTAAGGGGGGGTGAGACCCAGTACTTC.

A few counts support this clone. This chain links TRBV5-5 with TRBJ2-7; D is perhaps TRBD1 (6 bases). The CDR3 is 15 amino acids. The V and J ends lost 0 bases and 7 bases respectively, with 17 bases between them. CDR1 is SGHKS and CDR2 is YYEKEE in the germline V gene (reference sequence). The CDR3 DNA follows: TGTGCCAGCAGCTTGGAAGGGGTACAGGGAACGGAGCAGTACTTC. This sequence encodes CASSLEGVQGTEQYF.

The V gene is TRBV11-3, the J gene TRBJ2-7; D perhaps matches TRBD2 (7 bases). The CDR3 is 15 amino acids. Deletions cut 5 bases from V and 5 bases from J, with 19 bases between. Germline loops: CDR1 SGHNT, CDR2 YENEEA. The CDR3 reads CASSPRAGAYNEQYF. CDR3 coding DNA: TGTGCCAGCAGCCCCCGGGCGGGGGCTTATAACGAGCAGTACTTC.

This chain links TRBV29-1 with TRBJ1-2; D is uncertain. CDR1 is SQVTM and CDR2 is ANQGSEA in the germline V gene. The CDR3 covers 12 residues. With 1 base removed from V and 10 bases from J, the gap between germline ends came to 13 bases. The CDR3: CSVEGAGRDYTF. The CDR3 coding sequence is TGCAGCGTTGAAGGGGCGGGGAGAGACTACACCTTC.

The V call is TRBV18, the J call TRBJ1-2; TRBD1 matches 9 bases. V trimming: 5 bases; J trimming: 4 bases; junction bases outside the gene matches: 11. Germline CDR1 is KGHSH and CDR2 is LQKENI. CDR3 length: 16 amino acids. The CDR3 bases are TGTGCCAGCTCATACGGACAGGGGCGACCCCTCTATGGCTACACCTTC. Protein sequence: CASSYGQGRPLYGYTF. Combining the CDR3 with reference TRBV18 and TRBJ1-2 gives the whole variable domain NAGVMQNPRHLVRRRGQEARLRCSPMKGHSHVYWYRQLPEEGLKFMVYLQKENIIDESGMPKERFSAEFPKEGPSILRIQQVVRGDSAAYFCASSYGQGRPLYGYTFGSGTRLTVV.

This chain connects TRBV10-3 to TRBJ1-4; D not resolved. V lost 8 bases, J lost 3 bases, and 19 bases lay in between. In germline, CDR1 is ENHRY, CDR2 SYGVKD. The length of the CDR3 is 16 residues. The CDR3 bases are TGTGCCATCTCAAGAATGGCAGCGGTCTCTAATGAAAAACTGTTTTTT. It is translated as CAISRMAAVSNEKLFF.

This chain uses TRBV7-2 with TRBJ2-7; D unclear. This CDR3 region has 15 residues. V was shortened by 5 bases and J by 2 bases, with 16 bases between the two germline ends. Per germline, CDR1 SGHTA and CDR2 FQGNSA. The CDR3 spells CASSIPPRSAYEQYF. In nucleotides, the CDR3 is TGTGCCAGCAGCATACCTCCGCGGTCTGCCTACGAGCAGTACTTC.

The CDR3 loop reads CATSIGDRDYGYTF. The CDR3 region has the DNA TGTGCCACCAGCATTGGAGACAGGGACTATGGCTACACCTTC. This chain joins TRBV15 and TRBJ1-2; 7 bases are shared with TRBD1. This CDR3 has 14 amino acids. V dropped 4 bases and J dropped 3; count of bases not matched to a gene: 5. Germline CDR1 reads LNHNV; CDR2 reads YYDKDF (reference sequence). The full variable domain, with the rest looked up from reference TRBV15 and TRBJ1-2, is DAMVIQNPRYQVTQFGKPVTLSCSQTLNHNVMYWYQQKSSQAPKLLFHYYDKDFNNEADTPDNFQSRRPNTSFCFLDIRSPGLGDTAMYLCATSIGDRDYGYTFGSGTRLTVV.

This chain uses TRBV15 with TRBJ2-4; D may be TRBD1 (6 bases). The CDR3 extends over 16 amino acids. Per the germline V gene, CDR1 is LNHNV and CDR2 is YYDKDF (reference sequence). V lost 0 bases and J lost 0, with 9 bases in between. The DNA for the CDR3 is TGTGCCACCAGCAGAGAGGGGGCCCTAGCCAAAAACATTCAGTACTTC. Its translation is CATSREGALAKNIQYF. Full variable domain (outside the CDR3, taken from reference TRBV15 and TRBJ2-4): DAMVIQNPRYQVTQFGKPVTLSCSQTLNHNVMYWYQQKSSQAPKLLFHYYDKDFNNEADTPDNFQSRRPNTSFCFLDIRSPGLGDTAMYLCATSREGALAKNIQYFGAGTRLSVL.

The chain uses TRBV19 and TRBJ2-3; D gene uncertain. This CDR3 contains 13 residues. Trimming shortened V by 6 bases and J by 0 bases, and 7 bases separated the two germline ends. CDR1 and CDR2 from the germline V gene are LNHDA and SQIVND (reference sequence). The CDR3 nucleotides read TGTGCCAGTAGGGGCAGCAGCACAGATACGCAGTATTTT. It translates to CASRGSSTDTQYF.

The CDR3 loop reads CASSRTSGSTDTQYF. CDR3 DNA: TGCGCCAGCAGCCGGACTAGCGGGAGCACAGATACGCAGTATTTT. The chain joins TRBV5-1 to TRBJ2-3; 11 nucleotides agree with TRBD2. The CDR3 covers 15 residues. The V and J ends lost 4 bases and 0 bases, in that order; junction bases with no gene match: 1. The V gene's germline CDR1 is SGHRS and CDR2 YFSETQ.

The chain joins TRBV7-9 to TRBJ2-1; 10 positions match TRBD2. J gave up 2 bases and V 0 bases, and 7 bases lay outside the gene matches. The CDR3 runs to 18 residues. Germline loops: CDR1 SEHNR, CDR2 FQNEAQ (reference sequence). The CDR3 protein is CASSLARASGSPYNEQFF. CDR3 in DNA: TGTGCCAGCAGCTTAGCGCGGGCTAGCGGGAGCCCCTACAATGAGCAGTTCTTC.

The V gene is TRBV28, the J gene TRBJ2-3; TRBD2 matches 8 bases. V shed 4 bases and J 0 bases; nucleotides not matched to a gene: 12. The germline CDR1 and CDR2 sequences are MDHEN and SYDVKM. This CDR3 spans 18 amino acids. CDR3 loop: CASSSSRGKRESTDTQYF. CDR3 sequence (DNA): TGTGCCAGCAGTTCCTCCCGGGGGAAGCGGGAGAGCACAGATACGCAGTATTTT.

V is TRBV11-2 and J is TRBJ2-1; 7 bases map to TRBD1. The CDR3 consists of 14 residues. Germline CDR1 is SGHAT and CDR2 is FQNNGV. Trimming at V came to 1 base and at J to 6 bases, leaving 3 bases not matched to a gene. CDR3 sequence: CASSLGPGGNEQFF. CDR3 in DNA: TGTGCCAGCAGCTTAGGTCCAGGGGGCAATGAGCAGTTCTTC.

This clone occurred a few times. The rearrangement joins TRBV6-5 to TRBJ2-5, with TRBD2 matching over 9 bases. Trimming cost V 11 bases and J 5 bases; bases outside gene matches: 6. The CDR3 runs 12 residues. Germline CDR1 and CDR2: MNHEY and SVGAGI. CDR3 sequence: CAGSGGRETQYF. The CDR3 DNA reads as TGTGCCGGTAGCGGGGGTCGGGAGACCCAGTACTTC.